A single sample is the source of the 24 T cell receptor beta chains below, sequenced in a study of T cells after yellow fever vaccination. TCRdb re-called the 5' RACE reads with MiXCR, one entry per CDR3 protein. This sample yields roughly 68,000 distinct CDR3 sequences, of which approximately 7% are seen a single time; 30% to 45% belongs to the top ten. The specimen was CD8+ T cells sorted from PBMCs, collected about 49 days after the first yellow fever vaccination. The receptor source for this set is a man aged 18 to 30 who received the YFV17D yellow fever vaccine.

This clonotype was recorded at least ten times. The chain recombines TRBV5-1 with TRBJ2-7; D gene uncertain. Germline CDR1 reads SGHRS; CDR2 reads YFSETQ. The CDR3 spans 13 residues. Trimming cost V 4 bases and J 2 bases, with 10 bases left between them. DNA of the CDR3: TGCGCCAGCAGCCCCCGGACGACCTACGAGCAGTACTTC. Amino acids: CASSPRTTYEQYF.

The chain couples TRBV23-1 to TRBJ2-7; D is possibly TRBD2 (5 bases). TRBV23-1 is recorded as an ORF, its role being uncertain. The V gene lost 4 bases and the J gene lost 5 bases, with 15 bases spanning the gap. The CDR3 length is 14 residues. DNA for the CDR3: TGCGCCAGCAGTCGGCCGTGGGGAGAAAACGAGCAGTACGTC. Its protein is CASSRPWGENEQYV.

J is TRBJ1-4 and V is TRBV7-9; weak D call: TRBD1 (5 bases). The length of the CDR3 is 13 residues. Trimming pared 6 bases from V and 7 bases from J, leaving 12 bases between. The germline V gene encodes CDR1 SEHNR and CDR2 FQNEAQ (reference sequence). The CDR3: CASSGAGLEKLFF. CDR3 nucleotides: TGTGCCAGCAGTGGGGCGGGACTTGAAAAACTGTTTTTT.

This clonotype showed up many times. The chain couples TRBV20-1 to TRBJ2-7; D gene uncertain. V was trimmed by 3 bases and J by 7 bases, leaving 13 bases between them. CDR1 and CDR2 (germline): DFQATT, SNEGSKA (reference sequence). The CDR3 loop spans 12 amino acids. The CDR3 nucleotides read TGCAGTGCTAGGTCCGAACCGCCTGAGCAGTACTTC. It encodes CSARSEPPEQYF.

This clonotype was seen ten or more times. The rearrangement uses TRBV4-1 and TRBJ2-7; D is perhaps TRBD2 (6 bases). Looked up from germline, CDR1 is MGHRA and CDR2 is YSYEKL. V was pared by 1 base and J by 0 bases, with 10 bases between. The CDR3 is 15 residues long. The CDR3 nucleotides are TGCGCCAGCAGCCAAGGTGCGGGGCACTCCTACGAGCAGTACTTC. This sequence encodes CASSQGAGHSYEQYF.

This clonotype was found many times. The genes are TRBV18 and TRBJ2-3; D tentatively reads TRBD1 or TRBD2 (6 bases each). This CDR3 spans 13 amino acids. V was cut by 3 bases and J by 7 bases, with 11 bases left in between. Per the germline V gene, CDR1 is KGHSH and CDR2 is LQKENI. The CDR3, as DNA: TGTGCCAGCTCACCGGGGGGCTCATATACGCAGTATTTT. Protein sequence: CASSPGGSYTQYF.

This clonotype was picked up many times. The chain links TRBV23-1 to TRBJ1-1; the D is unclear. TRBV23-1 is labeled an ORF, and its function is uncertain. Trimming pared 2 bases from V and 0 bases from J, leaving 7 bases between. The CDR3 is 14 residues long. The DNA of the CDR3 is TGCGCCAGCAGTCAAAGACGGATGAACACTGAAGCTTTCTTT. As protein: CASSQRRMNTEAFF.

This clonotype was seen ten or more times. The chain recombines TRBV7-8 with TRBJ2-7; D unresolved. Between the trimmed V and J ends, which lost 3 bases and 6 bases, there was a span of 12 bases. The CDR3 has 13 residues. Germline V CDR1 and CDR2: SGHVS, FQNEAQ. The CDR3 DNA is TGTGCCAGCAGCTTCATCCCCCAAGCCGAGCAGTACGTC. This sequence encodes CASSFIPQAEQYV.

This clonotype has a handful of counts. The rearrangement joins TRBV7-9 to TRBJ1-1; D gene uncertain. Germline assignment: CDR1 SEHNR and CDR2 FQNEAQ (reference sequence). The CDR3 spans 13 residues. The germline V and J ends were trimmed by 4 bases and 6 bases, with 12 bases remaining between them. In nucleotides, the CDR3 is TGTGCCAGCAGCTCATCCACGGGGTCTGAAGCTTTCTTT. As protein: CASSSSTGSEAFF.

This clonotype was observed a handful of times. The chain uses TRBV6-1 and TRBJ2-2, with D perhaps TRBD2 (5 bases). CDR1 is MNHNS and CDR2 is SASEGT in the germline V gene. The V and J ends lost 7 bases and 5 bases respectively, with 11 bases between them. This CDR3 contains 13 residues. CDR3 DNA: TGTGCCAGCACGGCGGGCAGTACCGGGGAGCTGTTTTTT. Protein sequence: CASTAGSTGELFF.

At least ten counts were recorded for this clonotype. The chain joins TRBV9 to TRBJ1-3; the D is unclear. V gave up 0 bases and J gave up 4 bases, with 8 bases separating them. The CDR3 consists of 14 residues. The germline gives CDR1 SGDLS, CDR2 YYNGEE. CDR3 nucleotides: TGTGCCAGCAGCGTAGGAAGGCTCGGAAACACCATATATTTT. Its protein is CASSVGRLGNTIYF. The complete variable domain, with remaining parts taken from reference TRBV9 and TRBJ1-3, reads DSGVTQTPKHLITATGQRVTLRCSPRSGDLSVYWYQQSLDQGLQFLIQYYNGEERAKGNILERFSAQQFPDLHSELNLSSLELGDSALYFCASSVGRLGNTIYFGEGSWLTVV.

This clonotype was picked up many times. The junction shows a germline mismatch at one end, possibly a read error. The chain employs TRBV7-8 and TRBJ2-1, with D possibly being TRBD2 (6 bases). CDR1 and CDR2 from the germline V gene are SGHVS and FQNEAQ. This CDR3 is built from 15 residues. CDR3 nucleotide sequence: TGTGCCAGCAGCCTCACCGGGAGTCCCTACAATGAGCGGTTCTTC. It is translated as CASSLTGSPYNERFF.

Ten or more counts support this clonotype. The genes are TRBV5-1 and TRBJ2-3, with no clear D. V was shortened by 0 bases and J by 2 bases, with 7 bases between the two germline ends. The CDR3 contains 14 residues. Germline CDR1 SGHRS, CDR2 YFSETQ. The CDR3 coding sequence is TGCGCCAGCAGCTTGGGGGATTTCACAGATACGCAGTATTTT. It codes for CASSLGDFTDTQYF.

The V call is TRBV7-9, the J call TRBJ1-5, with a possible D match to TRBD1 (6 bases). Germline CDR1 reads SEHNR; CDR2 reads FQNEAQ (reference sequence). The CDR3 contains 14 residues. V was pared by 5 bases and J by 6 bases, with 14 bases between. CDR3 region: CASSTQGSGQPQHF. The CDR3, as DNA: TGTGCCAGCAGCACACAGGGATCGGGTCAGCCCCAGCATTTT.

This clonotype occurred many times. V usage is TRBV6-5 and J usage is TRBJ1-1, with D uncertain. V lost 8 bases and J lost 4, with 14 bases in between. Germline V gene data show CDR1 as MNHEY and CDR2 as SVGAGI. The length of the CDR3 is 13 residues. CDR3 region: CASGPSLLTEAFF. CDR3 nucleotide sequence: TGTGCCAGCGGGCCGTCTCTTCTCACTGAAGCTTTCTTT.

The genes are TRBV7-9 and TRBJ1-1; D gene unclear. There are 14 residues in the CDR3. Trimming left V 3 bases short and J 3 bases short, with 11 bases between. CDR1 and CDR2 from the germline V gene are SEHNR and FQNEAQ (reference sequence). In nucleotides, the CDR3 is TGTGCCAGCAGCTTCGTTCAGGTCTACACTGAAGCTTTCTTT. This encodes CASSFVQVYTEAFF. Combining the CDR3 with reference TRBV7-9 and TRBJ1-1 gives the whole variable domain DTGVSQNPRHKITKRGQNVTFRCDPISEHNRLYWYRQTLGQGPEFLTYFQNEAQLEKSRLLSDRFSAERPKGSFSTLEIQRTEQGDSAMYLCASSFVQVYTEAFFGQGTRLTVV.

This clonotype occurred many times. The rearrangement joins TRBV28 to TRBJ2-7; D is possibly TRBD1 (6 bases). V was shortened by 5 bases and J by 3 bases, with 14 bases between the two germline ends. Looked up from germline, CDR1 is MDHEN and CDR2 is SYDVKM. There are 14 residues in the CDR3. CDR3 sequence reads: CASSPADRLYEQYV. The DNA of the CDR3 is TGTGCCAGCAGTCCTGCGGACAGACTCTACGAGCAGTACGTC.

This clonotype has only a few counts. The chain is built from TRBV20-1 and TRBJ1-2; no firm D call. This CDR3 comprises 15 residues. Germline CDR1 reads DFQATT; CDR2 reads SNEGSKA (reference sequence). With 5 bases removed from V and 7 bases from J, the gap between germline ends came to 23 bases. The CDR3 sequence is CSALYLTLTVAGYTF. In DNA, the CDR3 is TGCAGTGCTCTATACTTGACCCTTACGGTAGCTGGCTACACCTTC.

At least ten counts were recorded for this clonotype. The chain has TRBV7-9 and TRBJ1-1; D perhaps matches TRBD1 (5 bases). This CDR3 is built from 13 residues. Germline V gene sequence: CDR1 SEHNR, CDR2 FQNEAQ (reference sequence). The V end was cut by 8 bases, the J end by 1 base, with 11 bases between. The CDR3: CASWQGANTEAFF. The DNA of the CDR3 is TGTGCCAGCTGGCAGGGTGCGAACACTGAAGCTTTCTTT.

This chain links TRBV12-3 or TRBV12-4 with TRBJ2-2; tentatively, D is TRBD1 or TRBD2 (6 bases each). Trimming took off 2 bases at V and 4 bases at J, with 14 bases between the two ends. The CDR3 consists of 16 residues. CDR3 nucleotides: TGTGCCAGCAGTTTACGTCCGAGGGGGGTCACCGGGGAGCTGTTTTTT. It is translated as CASSLRPRGVTGELFF.

This clonotype was seen at least ten times. The rearrangement links TRBV5-8 to TRBJ1-1, with a possible D match to TRBD1 (6 bases). CDR3 length: 16 residues. From germline, CDR1 is SGHTS and CDR2 YDEGEE. Trimming left V 0 bases short and J 4 bases short, with 16 bases between. CDR3 DNA: TGTGCCAGCAGCTTGGGAGTGGGGGCGCCGGGCACTGAAGCTTTCTTT. Its protein is CASSLGVGAPGTEAFF. Complete variable domain (other parts from reference TRBV5-8 and TRBJ1-1): EAGVTQSPTHLIKTRGQQATLRCSPISGHTSVYWYQQALGLGLQFLLWYDEGEERNRGNFPPRFSGRQFPNYSSELNVNALELEDSALYLCASSLGVGAPGTEAFFGQGTRLTVV.

This clonotype was detected a few times. CDR3 in amino acids: CASSTGARVDSYEQYF. For the CDR3, the DNA is TGTGCCAGCAGCACCGGGGCCAGGGTCGACTCCTACGAGCAGTACTTC. The J gene is TRBJ2-7, the V gene TRBV7-2; D is possibly TRBD1 or TRBD2 (5 bases each). Trimming cost V 5 bases and J 0 bases, with 17 bases left between them. The germline gives CDR1 SGHTA, CDR2 FQGNSA. CDR3 length: 16 residues.

Only a few counts were recorded for this clonotype. This chain links TRBV4-1 with TRBJ2-3; D not certain. Germline values: CDR1 MGHRA, CDR2 YSYEKL. The CDR3 has 17 amino acids. The V gene lost 0 bases and the J gene lost 2 bases, with 15 bases spanning the gap. The DNA of the CDR3 is TGCGCCAGCAGCCAAGAATTCACACTAAATCCCACAGATACGCAGTATTTT. Its translation is CASSQEFTLNPTDTQYF.

The CDR3 DNA reads as TGTGCCAGCAGCTTAGCGGGGGGGCAGGTTGAGCAGTTCTTC. This sequence encodes CASSLAGGQVEQFF. V usage is TRBV7-6 and J usage is TRBJ2-1; weak D call: TRBD2 (7 bases). V gave up 0 bases and J gave up 9 bases, with 12 bases separating them. Germline CDR1 SGHVS, CDR2 FNYEAQ. The CDR3 spans 14 residues.